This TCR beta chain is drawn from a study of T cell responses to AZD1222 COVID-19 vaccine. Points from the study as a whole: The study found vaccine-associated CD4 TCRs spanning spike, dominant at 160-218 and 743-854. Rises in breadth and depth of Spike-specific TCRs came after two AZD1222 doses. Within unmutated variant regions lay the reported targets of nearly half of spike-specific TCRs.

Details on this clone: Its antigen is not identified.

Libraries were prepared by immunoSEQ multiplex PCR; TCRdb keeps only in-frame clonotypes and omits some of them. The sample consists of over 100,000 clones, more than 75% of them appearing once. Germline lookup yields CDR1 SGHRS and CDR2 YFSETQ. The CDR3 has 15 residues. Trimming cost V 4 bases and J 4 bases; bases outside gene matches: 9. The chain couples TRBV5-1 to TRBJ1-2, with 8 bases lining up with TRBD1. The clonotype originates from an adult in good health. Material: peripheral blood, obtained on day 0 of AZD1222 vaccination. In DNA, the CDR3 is TGCGCCAGCAGCCAAGGACAGGGCCTATCCTATGGCTACACCTTC. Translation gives CASSQGQGLSYGYTF.